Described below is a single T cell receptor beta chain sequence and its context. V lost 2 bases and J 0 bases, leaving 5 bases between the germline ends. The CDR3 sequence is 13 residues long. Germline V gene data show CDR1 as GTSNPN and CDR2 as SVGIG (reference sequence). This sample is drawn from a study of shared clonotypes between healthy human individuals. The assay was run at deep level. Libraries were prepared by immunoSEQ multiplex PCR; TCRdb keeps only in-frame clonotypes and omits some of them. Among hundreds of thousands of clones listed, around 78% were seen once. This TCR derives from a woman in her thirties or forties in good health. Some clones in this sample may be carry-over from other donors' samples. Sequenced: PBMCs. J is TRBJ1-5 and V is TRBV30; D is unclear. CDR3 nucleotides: TGTGCCTGGAGTATTTATAGCAATCAGCCCCAGCATTTT. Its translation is CAWSIYSNQPQHF.